This entry lists 2 T cell receptor beta chains sequenced from one sample in a study of spatial heterogeneity in lung cancer. Time point: sample taken at primary tumor resection. Sequencing of whole RNA from tumor, nontumor lung or frozen PBMC involved no sorting. TCRdb reprocessed the 5' RACE reads with MiXCR, giving one entry per CDR3 protein. The sample records 50,000 to 55,000 distinct CDR3 sequences, roughly 7% being singletons. The sequenced sample was PBMCs, obtained at surgery. The receptors derive from a female donor with early-stage non-small cell lung cancer.

This clonotype turned up a few times. At one end the junction does not follow the germline gene, possibly because of a read error. The V call is TRBV20-1, the J call TRBJ2-7; 9 nucleotides match TRBD1. The CDR3 has 10 amino acids. CDR1 is DFQATT and CDR2 is SNEGSKA in the germline V gene (reference sequence). This CDR3 reads CSAKTGGLDF. The CDR3 region has the DNA TGCAGTGCCAAAACAGGGGGCTTAGACTTC.

This clonotype was recorded at least ten times. The chain couples TRBV5-1 to TRBJ2-3; D is unresolved. V lost 0 bases and J 0 bases, leaving 5 bases between the germline ends. This CDR3 spans 14 amino acids. The V gene's germline CDR1 is SGHRS and CDR2 YFSETQ. The CDR3 here is CASSLGISTDTQYF. The CDR3, as DNA: TGCGCCAGCAGCTTGGGTATCAGCACAGATACGCAGTATTTT.